These 4 T cell receptor beta chains came from one sample sequenced in a study of T cells in Graves' hyperthyroidism and ophthalmopathy. TCR beta CDR3 sequences were amplified from RNA transcripts. The HTBI primer set served for first-round RT-PCR of the TCR CDR3. TCRdb re-derived calls from the multiplex PCR reads in MiXCR, one entry per CDR3 protein. The repertoire holds 100,000 to 130,000 distinct CDR3 sequences, with approximately 16% as singletons. The specimen sequenced was blood. The source is a woman in her forties or fifties with Graves' hyperthyroidism.

In this sample, this clonotype turned up many times. The CDR3 DNA sequence: TGTGCCAGCAGCGCCCCCCAGGGCTCTGGAAACACCATATATTTT. Translated, it gives CASSAPQGSGNTIYF. The rearrangement uses TRBV28 and TRBJ1-3; D may be TRBD1 (5 bases). Germline CDR1 MDHEN, CDR2 SYDVKM. CDR3 size: 15 residues. Trimming took off 6 bases at V and 0 bases at J, with 12 bases between the two ends.

This clonotype was recorded many times. The rearrangement uses TRBV28 and TRBJ1-1; the match to TRBD1 covers 8 bases. V gave up 3 bases and J gave up 1 base; unmatched junction bases: 1. The CDR3 runs 14 residues. CDR1 is MDHEN and CDR2 is SYDVKM in the germline V gene. The CDR3, as DNA: TGTGCCAGCAGTTTTACAGGGGGGAACACTGAAGCTTTCTTT. This codes for CASSFTGGNTEAFF.

This clonotype was seen at least ten times. V is TRBV5-1 and J is TRBJ2-7; TRBD1 might be the D (6 bases). CDR1 is SGHRS and CDR2 is YFSETQ in the germline V gene. The V gene lost 2 bases and the J gene lost 2 bases, with 14 bases spanning the gap. The CDR3 runs to 15 residues. CDR3 region: CASSLRGRQAYEQYF. DNA for the CDR3: TGCGCCAGCAGCTTAAGGGGGAGACAAGCCTACGAGCAGTACTTC.

The J gene is TRBJ2-1, the V gene TRBV30, with 8 bases matching TRBD2. Germline V lookup: CDR1 GTSNPN, CDR2 SVGIG (reference sequence). J gave up 10 bases and V 4 bases, and 3 bases lay outside the gene matches. This CDR3 is built from 11 residues. The CDR3 is CAWKRGREQFF. DNA of the CDR3: TGTGCCTGGAAGCGGGGGCGAGAGCAGTTCTTC.